This T cell receptor beta chain came from a study of human T cells and chemical hapten exposure. This clonotype was counted a few times. The germline V gene encodes CDR1 SEHNR and CDR2 FQNEAQ (reference sequence). J lost 3 bases, V lost 5 bases, and 14 bases had no gene match. The CDR3 length is 17 residues. This sample's time point: patch test 1, 2 weeks after DPC sensitization. Treatment described: therapeutic diphenylcyclopropenone sensitization with weekly scalp DPC. At every patch-test visit, blood was drawn before the patch test was applied. Using its own MiXCR run on the RACE reads, TCRdb lists one record per CDR3 protein. Among around 300,000 distinct CDR3 sequences listed, around 7% were seen once.

This clonotype was sampled from a young woman with alopecia areata. Some clones in this sample may be carry-over from other donors' samples. The J gene is TRBJ1-2, the V gene TRBV7-9, with TRBD1 matching 8 bases. Sequences were derived from whole blood, sampled in connection with sensitization to the hapten diphenylcyclopropenone (DPC). The CDR3 coding sequence is TGTGCCAGCAGCCCTAGCCCTTCGACAGGGGTTGACTATGGCTACACCTTC. Protein sequence: CASSPSPSTGVDYGYTF.